Presented here are 3 T cell receptor beta chains from one specimen sequenced in a study of tumor-infiltrating lymphocytes in primary liver carcinoma. The authors made TCR beta cDNA from about 500 ng total RNA with a constant-region primer. Generation of the TCR beta libraries relied on three nested multiplex PCR rounds using slightly modified ARM-PCR. The two initial PCR rounds, roughly 9 cycles each, used TRBV1-TRBV30 forward and C-beta reverse primers. MiXCR, applied by TCRdb to the multiplex PCR reads, yields one record per CDR3 protein. The sample holds about 54,000 distinct CDR3 sequences, about 70% seen once. DNA and RNA were both co-extracted from approximately 20-30 mg of bulk tissue that had not been sorted. Sequenced sample: liver tumor tissue from sampling region 2. Subset reported: tumor region T2, inferior pole. The receptors shown here come from a man between 40 and 49 years old with primary liver carcinoma and hepatitis B virus infection.

This clonotype was recorded a few times. J is TRBJ2-1 and V is TRBV11-2; maybe TRBD1 (5 bases). CDR1 is SGHAT and CDR2 is FQNNGV in the germline V gene. This CDR3 is built from 13 residues. Trimming cost V 6 bases and J 8 bases, with 14 bases left between them. CDR3 residues: CASRPTGRDEQFF. The CDR3, as DNA: TGTGCCAGCAGACCCACAGGTCGCGATGAGCAGTTCTTC.

On this clonotype: The junction departs from the called germline gene at one end, perhaps through a read error. The chain recombines TRBV11-2 with TRBJ2-7; 15 positions match TRBD2. CDR1 SGHAT and CDR2 FQNNGV come from the germline V gene. The CDR3 covers 18 residues. This CDR3 is CASSLSVGLAGGECEQYF. CDR3 nucleotide sequence: TGCGCCAGCAGCTTATCCGTTGGACTAGCGGGAGGGGAGTGCGAGCAGTACTTC.

With respect to this clonotype: At one of its ends the junction is not consistent with the germline gene, which may arise from a read error. The V gene is TRBV6-5, the J gene TRBJ2-1; the match to TRBD2 covers 10 bases. The V gene's germline CDR1 is MNHEY and CDR2 SVGAGI. This CDR3 contains 16 residues. The CDR3: CASSSGGLAEYNEQFF. The CDR3 DNA reads TGTGCCAGCAGTTCCGGTGGACTAGCGGAATACAATGAGCAATTCTTC.